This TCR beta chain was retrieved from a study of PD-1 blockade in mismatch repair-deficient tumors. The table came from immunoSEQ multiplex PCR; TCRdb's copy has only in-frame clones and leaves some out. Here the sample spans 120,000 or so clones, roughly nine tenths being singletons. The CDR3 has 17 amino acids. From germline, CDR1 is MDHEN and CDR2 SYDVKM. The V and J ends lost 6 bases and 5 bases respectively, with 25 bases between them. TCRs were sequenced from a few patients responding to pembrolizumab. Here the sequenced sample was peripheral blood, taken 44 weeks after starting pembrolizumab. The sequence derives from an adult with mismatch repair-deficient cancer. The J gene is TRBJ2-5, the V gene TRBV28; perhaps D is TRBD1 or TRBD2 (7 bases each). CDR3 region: CASSPGQGVLGGETQYF. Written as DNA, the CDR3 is TGTGCCAGCAGCCCCGGGCAGGGGGTCCTCGGGGGGGAGACCCAGTACTTC.